This record looks at one T cell receptor (beta chain) sequence and its context. Its binding antigen is unknown. Qualities for individual bases were not recorded, and no much larger clone is one base off. These data are taken from a study of cytomegalovirus exposure and HLA in healthy donors (dated by TCRdb to about 2017). A note on the overall study: In an earlier analysis of some 550 of the donors, less than 350 Gb of sequence data and approximately 120 million unique TCR beta sequences from about 190 million T cells were reported. An early release that covered fewer than 800 HLA-typed donors contained 250 to 350 gigabases of sequencing data and 80 million or so unique TCR sequences. Of the roughly 390 genotyped donors, about 80% fell in the genetic ancestry cluster associated with self-reported Caucasian donors. The study aimed to test whether signatures of past pathogen exposure could be identified by cataloging public T cell receptors. Using immunosequencing, the study profiled T cell repertoires from about 650 subjects and related those repertoires to cytomegalovirus serostatus. A separate validation cohort of roughly 120 different subjects was used in addition to the approximately 670-subject first cohort. To predict cytomegalovirus infection status, the study combined high-throughput TCR immunosequencing, statistical association of individual TCRs with disease status, and machine learning. A later analysis re-analyzed previously published TCR beta repertoires from roughly 690 donors and added high-resolution HLA genotyping to study TCR occurrence patterns. The later analysis used no new phenotypic data to find candidate immune exposures, relying instead on TCR beta sequences and their occurrence across donors. An earlier analysis of approximately 500 of the donors applied high-throughput TCR beta sequencing to assess whether each TCR beta V gene segment acted as functional or pseudogenic. Donor age, sex, ethnicity and CMV serostatus were collected together with the repertoire data. A later genetic analysis used genome-wide SNP genotypes for about three fifths of the 666 donors, treating that subset as a discovery cohort. All discovery cohort repertoires had been generated using a single sequencing platform. HLA typing covered class I and class II loci at four-digit resolution. Typing coverage differed by locus: A, B, C, DRB1 and DQB1 were typed in roughly 629-640 donors, DQA1 in about 500, DPA1 in 600 to 610, and DPB1 in just under 480. About 5 DR-DQ haplotypes were handled as single units for association and clustering, since linkage in the cohort was strong. Across 398 genotyped donors of the cohort, an average of roughly 250,000 unique TCR beta nucleotide sequences per donor were sequenced, and roughly 20% of those sequences were non-productive. Points the paper makes about the study in general: A further reported finding was that TCR beta sequences accurately predicted the HLA-A and HLA-B alleles for most subjects in the first cohort. Some IMGT-functional V segments, including TRBV6-2 and TRBV6-3, could not be told apart with the 87-base-pair reads, so those segments were excluded. Only TCR beta chains were sequenced in this cohort, and the absence of alpha or paired-chain data limited detectable features. While some public TCRs were present in many individuals, most TCR sequences turned up only very rarely across donors. In a later analysis, HLA-associated TCR beta chains showed more clonal expansion and lower generation probabilities than non-associated chains that were equally common. Because counts were too low, 15 to 20 rarely observed V segments, including chromosome 9 orphons, were excluded from the earlier analysis of 587 of the donors. When HLA alleles, especially DR and DQ, strongly co-occurred, TCR associations were difficult to assign to individual alleles. A later genetic analysis associated a missense DCLRE1C variant with V-gene and J-gene trimming of TCR beta chains, and an independent cohort replicated the association. According to a later analysis, most CMV-associated TCR beta chains appeared to be HLA-restricted, and the HLA associations seemed to be driven largely by CMV exposure. Specific HLA alleles were associated with roughly 17,000 TCR beta sequences at a false discovery rate of 0.05 in a later analysis. A group of highly shared sequence variants was considered likely to be a technical artifact of the sequencing pipeline. CMV serostatus was the only immune exposure information available for the cohort. The authors suggested that the approach could potentially be generalized to other disease states and immunological phenotypes. A total of 150 to 200 TCR beta chains were listed by the study as associated with cytomegalovirus. In an earlier analysis of some 550 of the donors, most TCR beta V segments were observed in productive rearrangements about 87% or about 30% of the time, broadly matching IMGT annotations. In both the original and validation cohorts, the classifier was reported to diagnose cytomegalovirus status with high specificity and sensitivity. Correlated functional status among segregating V segments might reflect linkage disequilibrium, but an unknown experimental factor could not be ruled out. According to a later analysis, TCR association rates differed among HLA loci, with DRB1 alleles showing the most associated TCRs and HLA-C alleles showing the fewest. Because HLA typing was unavailable for some donors at each locus, only the typed subset was used in association tests. A later genetic analysis reported fewer N-insertions in productive TCRs among donors in an Asian-associated ancestry cluster than the roughly 700-donor mean. Sequencing depth was assumed to be roughly uniform across donors in the presence/absence analyses, though that assumption may not hold. Three of the identified cytomegalovirus-associated TCR beta chains were confirmed in vitro to be specific for cytomegalovirus antigens. Several of the top co-occurrence clusters appeared to be linked to parvovirus B19, influenza, CMV and Epstein-Barr virus, according to a later analysis.

The cohort consisted of 600 to 700 healthy bone marrow donors. All cohort members were sampled while nominally healthy, although unrecorded immune exposures were likely present. The donor was CMV seronegative and belonged to the group of 380 or so seronegative cohort members. Every donor gave a peripheral blood sample, and the peripheral blood mononuclear cells from that sample were used for TCR beta sequencing. Genomic DNA extraction from the blood cell samples was performed with the Qiagen DNeasy Blood Extraction Kit. Library method: the immunoSEQ multiplex PCR assay. For the multiplex PCR, a mixture combining 60 forward primers for TCR Vbeta segments and 13 reverse primers for TCR Jbeta segments was used. Amplification of the CDR3 region of rearranged TCR beta genes was performed with a multiplex PCR assay on genomic DNA. Amplified TCR beta libraries were sequenced as 87-base-pair reads on the Illumina HiSeq System. On the study's bioinformatics: Across the roughly 640 repertoires, a later analysis counted around 80 million unique TCR beta chains, roughly 11 million of which were shared by at least two donors. A nearest-neighbor algorithm error-corrected the raw reads and collapsed the reads into unique sequences, merging closely related sequences to remove PCR and sequencing errors. V, D and J gene segments were assigned by aligning CDR3 sequences to IMGT reference sequences. For a sequence to be retained, at least a six-nucleotide match to both a V gene segment and a J gene segment was required. A rearrangement counted as productive if the CDR3 had no stop codons and remained in frame with V and J, and every other rearrangement counted as non-productive. Following IMGT convention, CDR3 was defined as the stretch from the second conserved V-encoded cysteine to the conserved J-encoded phenylalanine. Sequences without an unambiguous match to a single V gene segment were excluded from the earlier analysis of a few hundred of the donors. In an earlier analysis of approximately 500 of the donors, a V segment was called functional when productive rearrangements were above 56.7%, and segregating when the standard deviation between donors exceeded 5%. To diagnose cytomegalovirus status from the catalog of TCR beta chain sequences, a statistical classification framework was built. In a later analysis, TCR nucleotide sequences were compared against IMGT/GENE-DB human TR gene sequences so that V and J genes could be assigned. A later analysis assigned CDR3 sequences and most-parsimonious VDJ recombination scenarios with the TCRdist pipeline. A later analysis defined each TCR beta chain by its CDR3 amino acid sequence plus V-gene family, and excluded reads lacking a unique V-gene family. To address suspected cross-contamination and a sequencing artifact, a later analysis removed roughly 640 highly shared, low-generation-probability nucleotide sequences. For each public chain, a later analysis derived a clonal expansion index from normalized ranks of inferred template counts within each repertoire. In a later analysis, generation probabilities were computed with a VDJ recombination model fitted to out-of-frame rearrangements, and the resulting probabilities were checked against IGoR. A later analysis scored TCR-TCR, TCR-HLA and TCR-CMV co-occurrence with hypergeometric tests, applying a repertoire-size bias correction to TCR pairs. To estimate false discovery rates, a later analysis permuted the HLA or CMV assignments 20 times. In a later analysis, co-occurring TCRs were grouped using DBSCAN, and TCRdist sequence similarity was added for clustering within HLA-allele-positive subsets. Co-occurrence clustering excluded repertoires with fewer than 30,000 or more than 120,000 public chains, plus five with anomalous nucleotide sharing. Sourced from immuneACCESS, this table was stored by TCRdb with only in-frame sequences that have V and J called. A share of the clones is absent; for the studies checked, an unresolved V gene accounts for under half, and the remainder has no known explanation. V and J calls and clone size are given by that table; D and trimming were obtained from the DNA. The table for this sample lists more than 85,000 clones; approximately 84% of them were counted only once. About 5.7% of the sample rests with the top ten.

The V and J ends are trimmed by 6 bases and 0 bases, leaving 15 bases between them. CDR1 and CDR2 (LNHDA, SQIVND) derive from the germline V gene (reference sequence). Inclusive of the bounding cysteine and phenylalanine, the CDR3 is 16 residues long. Only the CDR3 DNA stays, 48 bases, in frame from base 1. The specimen was PBMCs. The receptor's source is a male donor in good health and CMV-seronegative. The chain joins TRBV19 to TRBJ1-3; TRBD1 is possibly the D segment (5 matching bases). The DNA sequence follows: TGTGCCAGTAGCCCAATGGACACTTCCTCTGGAAACACCATATATTTT. Its translation reads: CASSPMDTSSGNTIYF.